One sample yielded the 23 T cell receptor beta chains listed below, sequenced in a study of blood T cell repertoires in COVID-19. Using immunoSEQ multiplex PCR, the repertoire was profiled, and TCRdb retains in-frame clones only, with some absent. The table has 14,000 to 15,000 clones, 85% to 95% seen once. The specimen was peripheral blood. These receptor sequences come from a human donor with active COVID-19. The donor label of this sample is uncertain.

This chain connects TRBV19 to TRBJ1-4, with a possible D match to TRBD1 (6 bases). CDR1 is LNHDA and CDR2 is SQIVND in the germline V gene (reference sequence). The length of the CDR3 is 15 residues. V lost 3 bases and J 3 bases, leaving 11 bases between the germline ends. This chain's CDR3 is CASSIGPGANEKLFF. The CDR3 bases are TGTGCCAGTAGTATCGGGCCAGGGGCTAATGAAAAACTGTTTTTT.

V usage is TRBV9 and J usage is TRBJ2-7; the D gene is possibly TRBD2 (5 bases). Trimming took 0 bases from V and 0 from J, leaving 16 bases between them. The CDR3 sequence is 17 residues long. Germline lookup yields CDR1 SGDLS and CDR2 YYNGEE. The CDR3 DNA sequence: TGTGCCAGCAGCGTAGTGGGAGTCAGTCACAGCTCCTACGAGCAGTACTTC. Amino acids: CASSVVGVSHSSYEQYF.

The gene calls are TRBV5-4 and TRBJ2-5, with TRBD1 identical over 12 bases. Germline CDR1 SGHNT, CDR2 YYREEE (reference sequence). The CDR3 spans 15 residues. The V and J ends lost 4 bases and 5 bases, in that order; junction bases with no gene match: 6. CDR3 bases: TGTGCCAGCAGCGGAGGGACAGGGGGCCAGGAGACCCAGTACTTC. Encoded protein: CASSGGTGGQETQYF.

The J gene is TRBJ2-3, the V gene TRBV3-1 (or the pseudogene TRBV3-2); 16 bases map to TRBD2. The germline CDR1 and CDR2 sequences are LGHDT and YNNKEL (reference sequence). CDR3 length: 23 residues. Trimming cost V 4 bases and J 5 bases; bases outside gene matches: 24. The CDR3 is CASSLIGSRDGTSGRGPRDTQYF. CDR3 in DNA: TGTGCCAGCAGCCTAATCGGGAGTCGGGATGGGACTAGCGGGAGGGGGCCCAGAGATACGCAGTATTTT.

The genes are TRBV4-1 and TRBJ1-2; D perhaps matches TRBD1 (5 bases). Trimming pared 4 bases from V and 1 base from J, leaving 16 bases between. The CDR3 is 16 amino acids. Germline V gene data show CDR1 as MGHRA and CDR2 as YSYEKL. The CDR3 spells CASSPIGRTHNYGYTF. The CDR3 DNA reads TGCGCCAGCAGCCCCATTGGTAGGACACATAACTATGGCTACACCTTC.

The CDR3 coding sequence is TGTGCCAGCAGCTTAGCCGGGGTAGTTAATGAAAAACTGTTTTTT. It yields the protein CASSLAGVVNEKLFF. V usage is TRBV7-6 and J usage is TRBJ1-4; no reliable D call. The V and J ends lost 0 bases and 4 bases respectively, with 9 bases between them. The germline gives CDR1 SGHVS, CDR2 FNYEAQ. This CDR3 comprises 15 residues.

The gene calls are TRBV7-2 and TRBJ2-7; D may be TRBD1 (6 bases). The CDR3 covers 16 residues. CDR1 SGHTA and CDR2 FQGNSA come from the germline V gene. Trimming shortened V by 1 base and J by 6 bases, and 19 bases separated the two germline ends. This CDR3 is CASSLDSPFVGGEQYF. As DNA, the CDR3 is TGTGCCAGCAGCTTAGACTCCCCCTTTGTAGGGGGCGAGCAGTACTTC.

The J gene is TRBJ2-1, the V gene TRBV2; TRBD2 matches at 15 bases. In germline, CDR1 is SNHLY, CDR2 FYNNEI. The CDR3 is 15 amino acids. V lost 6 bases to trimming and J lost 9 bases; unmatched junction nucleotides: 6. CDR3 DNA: TGTGCCAGCAGCAAGGGACTAGCGGGAGGTTTTGAGCAGTTCTTC. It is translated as CASSKGLAGGFEQFF.

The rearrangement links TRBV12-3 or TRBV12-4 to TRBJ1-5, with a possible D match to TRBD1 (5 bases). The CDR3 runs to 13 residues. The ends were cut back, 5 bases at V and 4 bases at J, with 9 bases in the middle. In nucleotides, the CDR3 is TGTGCCAGCAGTGTCGGGACTAATCAGCCCCAGCATTTT. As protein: CASSVGTNQPQHF.

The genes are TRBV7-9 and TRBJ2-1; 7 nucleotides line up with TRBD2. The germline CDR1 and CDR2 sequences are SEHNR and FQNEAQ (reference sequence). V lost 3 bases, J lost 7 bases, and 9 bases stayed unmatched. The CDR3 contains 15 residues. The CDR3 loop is CASSFYGLGLNEQFF. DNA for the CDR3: TGTGCCAGCAGCTTTTACGGACTAGGGTTGAATGAGCAGTTCTTC.

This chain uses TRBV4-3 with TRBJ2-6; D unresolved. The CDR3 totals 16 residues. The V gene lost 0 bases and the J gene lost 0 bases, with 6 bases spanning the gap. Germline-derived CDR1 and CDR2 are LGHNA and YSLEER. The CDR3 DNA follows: TGCGCCAGCAGCCAAGAAACACACTCTGGGGCCAACGTCCTGACTTTC. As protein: CASSQETHSGANVLTF.

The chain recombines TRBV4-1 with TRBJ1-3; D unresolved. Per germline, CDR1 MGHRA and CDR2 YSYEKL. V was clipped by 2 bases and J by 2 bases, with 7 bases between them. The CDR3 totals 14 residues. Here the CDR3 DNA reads TGCGCCAGCAGCCAACCGGGAACTGGAAACACCATATATTTT. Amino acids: CASSQPGTGNTIYF.

CDR3 in DNA: TGCGCCAGCAGCCAAGGCCCCCGGGACTCCCTCTATGGCTACACCTTC. Its protein product is CASSQGPRDSLYGYTF. V and J are TRBV4-3 and TRBJ1-2, with D perhaps TRBD1 (5 bases). There are 16 residues in the CDR3. CDR1 and CDR2 (germline): LGHNA, YSLEER. The germline V and J ends were trimmed by 1 base and 4 bases, with 16 bases remaining between them.

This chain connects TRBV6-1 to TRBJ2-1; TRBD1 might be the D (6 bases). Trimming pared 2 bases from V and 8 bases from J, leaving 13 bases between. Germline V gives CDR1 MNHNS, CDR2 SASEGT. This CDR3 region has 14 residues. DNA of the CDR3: TGTGCCAGCAGTGAAAATAGGGGGAGCGATGAGCAGTTCTTC. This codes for CASSENRGSDEQFF.

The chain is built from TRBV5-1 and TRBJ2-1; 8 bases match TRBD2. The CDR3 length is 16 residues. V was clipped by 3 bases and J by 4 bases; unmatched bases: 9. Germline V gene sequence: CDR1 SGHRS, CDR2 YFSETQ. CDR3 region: CASSSQLTSAYNEQFF. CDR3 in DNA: TGCGCCAGCAGCTCCCAATTGACTAGCGCGTACAATGAGCAGTTCTTC.

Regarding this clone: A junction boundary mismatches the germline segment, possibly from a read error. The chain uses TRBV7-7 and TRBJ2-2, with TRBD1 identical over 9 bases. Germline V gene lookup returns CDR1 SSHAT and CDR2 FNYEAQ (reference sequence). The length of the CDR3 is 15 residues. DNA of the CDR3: TGTGCTAGCAGCTTAGGACGACAGGGGGCCGGGGAGCTGTTTTTT. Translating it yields CASSLGRQGAGELFF.

CDR3 sequence reads: CASSLELGEGFF. CDR3 bases: TGTGCCAGCAGCTTAGAATTGGGCGAGGGGTTCTTC. The chain joins TRBV11-2 to TRBJ2-1; a weak D match, TRBD2 (5 bases). CDR1 and CDR2 (germline): SGHAT, FQNNGV. The CDR3 covers 12 residues. Trimming took off 0 bases at V and 15 bases at J, with 12 bases between the two ends.

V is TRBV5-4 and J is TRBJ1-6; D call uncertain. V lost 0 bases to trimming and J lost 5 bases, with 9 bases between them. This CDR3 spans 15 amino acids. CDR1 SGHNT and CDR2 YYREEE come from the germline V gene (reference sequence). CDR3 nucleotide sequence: TGTGCCAGCAGCTTGGCGGCCGAGGATAATTCACCCCTCCACTTT. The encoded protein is CASSLAAEDNSPLHF.

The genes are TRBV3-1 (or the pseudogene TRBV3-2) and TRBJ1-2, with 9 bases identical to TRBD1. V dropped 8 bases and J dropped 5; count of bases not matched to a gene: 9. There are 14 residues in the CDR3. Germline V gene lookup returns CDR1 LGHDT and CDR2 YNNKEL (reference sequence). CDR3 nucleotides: TGTGCCAGCTCAGGGACAGGGCCTTCTTATGGCTACACCTTC. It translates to CASSGTGPSYGYTF.

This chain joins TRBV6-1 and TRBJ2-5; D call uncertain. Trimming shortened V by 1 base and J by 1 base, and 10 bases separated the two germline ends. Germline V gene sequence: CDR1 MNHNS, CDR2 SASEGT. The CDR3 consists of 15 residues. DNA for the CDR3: TGTGCCAGCAGTGAAGTGGGCAGGATCCAAGAGACCCAGTACTTC. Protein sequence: CASSEVGRIQETQYF.

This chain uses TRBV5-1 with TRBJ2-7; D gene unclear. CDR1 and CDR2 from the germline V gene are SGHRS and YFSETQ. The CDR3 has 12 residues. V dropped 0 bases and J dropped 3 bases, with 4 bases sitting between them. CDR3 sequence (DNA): TGCGCCAGCAGCTTGGACGGCTACGAGCAGTACTTC. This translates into CASSLDGYEQYF.

The CDR3 DNA reads TGTGCCAGCAGCTTATTAGCGAACTCCTACAATGAGCAGTTCTTC. It translates to CASSLLANSYNEQFF. The chain uses TRBV7-2 and TRBJ2-1, with a tentative D call TRBD2 (5 bases). The CDR3 length is 15 residues. Per the germline V gene, CDR1 is SGHTA and CDR2 is FQGNSA. The V end was cut by 2 bases, the J end by 0 bases, with 8 bases between.

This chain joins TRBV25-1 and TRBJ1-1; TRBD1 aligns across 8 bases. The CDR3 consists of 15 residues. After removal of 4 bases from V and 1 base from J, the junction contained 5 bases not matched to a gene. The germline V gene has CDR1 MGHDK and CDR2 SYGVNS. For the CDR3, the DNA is TGTGCCAGCAGTGCCTCGGGACAGGCGAACACTGAAGCTTTCTTT. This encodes CASSASGQANTEAFF.